This T cell receptor beta chain appears in the sequencing data of a study of T cell responses to AZD1222 COVID-19 vaccine. Findings and limits, study-wide: Across the whole spike, CD4 TCRs peaked at regions 160-218 and 743-854. Mostly white British, mostly female donors; authors suggested clonal diversity may be underestimated. Variant regions that are unmutated are reportedly the target of nearly half of spike-specific TCRs.

Remarks on this clone: The antigen is not known.

The method was immunoSEQ multiplex PCR; TCRdb's version includes in-frame clones alone and lacks a portion of them. The data contain about 170,000 clones, 70% to 90% of them singletons. This CDR3 is 13 amino acids long. CDR1 SGHDN and CDR2 FVKESK come from the germline V gene. V was shortened by 1 base and J by 4 bases, with 7 bases between the two germline ends. The sequence was obtained from an adult who received the AZD1222 COVID-19 vaccine. Specimen: peripheral blood, collected 28 days after the second AZD1222 dose. The chain employs TRBV14 and TRBJ1-2; D is unclear. The CDR3 loop is CASSQGAVYGYTF. CDR3 sequence (DNA): TGTGCCAGCAGCCAAGGGGCCGTCTATGGCTACACCTTC.